The present T cell receptor beta chain was sequenced within a study of blood T cell repertoires in COVID-19. Overall study: T cells, B-cell-depleted T cells, or PBMCs supplied cDNA or gDNA.

Seattle cases were enrolled at active infection and followed longitudinally. Germline CDR1 and CDR2: KGHSH and LQKENI. V was clipped by 3 bases and J by 2 bases, with 10 bases between them. CDR3 length: 14 residues. Original handling: Amplification from reference gene primers served as the basis for estimated nucleated cell counts. Profiling relied on immunoSEQ multiplex PCR, and the TCRdb table lists in-frame clones only, not all of them. Clonal size and the V and J genes are those of that table, whereas D and trimming came from the DNA. This repertoire shows roughly 390,000 clones, over 75% found once; its top ten account for 10%. Only a few counts were recorded for this clone.

The chain has TRBV18 and TRBJ1-2; D not certain. This receptor was identified in a woman aged 25 to 39 with COVID-19, enrolled during active disease. The sequencing input was peripheral blood. CDR3 sequence reads: CASSPGSRNYGYTF. In nucleotides, the CDR3 is TGTGCCAGCTCACCGGGCAGTCGAAACTATGGCTACACCTTC.